The next 16 T cell receptor beta chains were all read from a single sample in a study of CD8 T cells in ankylosing spondylitis. Study-wide points: A motif in TCR beta, a set of roughly 8 highly homologous variants, appeared characteristic of ankylosing spondylitis blood.

TCRdb analysed the 5' RACE reads with MiXCR anew, one entry per CDR3 protein. Of under 950,000 distinct CDR3 sequences listed, 15% to 20% are singletons. No cognate antigen is known for these TCRs. Sequencing used blood, either unsorted or a sorted T cell fraction (not recorded which). These receptors were collected from a male donor with ankylosing spondylitis.

This clonotype was found many times. CDR3: CSARDREGDNSPLHF. For the CDR3, the DNA is TGCAGTGCTAGAGATCGGGAGGGTGATAATTCACCCCTCCACTTT. The chain carries TRBV20-1 and TRBJ1-6; D not certain. This CDR3 comprises 15 residues. V lost 0 bases to trimming and J lost 5 bases, with 11 bases between them. CDR1 and CDR2 from the germline V gene are DFQATT and SNEGSKA (reference sequence).

This clonotype was seen a handful of times. V usage is TRBV27 and J usage is TRBJ2-1; maybe TRBD1 (5 bases). Deletions cut 1 base from V and 6 bases from J, with 16 bases between. This CDR3 spans 16 amino acids. CDR1 and CDR2 (germline): MNHEY, SMNVEV (reference sequence). The CDR3 region is CASSLYLKGLGNEQFF. CDR3 DNA: TGTGCCAGCAGTTTATACTTAAAGGGGTTGGGCAATGAGCAGTTCTTC.

This clonotype was detected only once. The chain combines TRBV6-5 with TRBJ2-7; 12 bases line up with TRBD2. Per germline, CDR1 MNHEY and CDR2 SVGAGI. V trimming: 2 bases; J trimming: 2 bases; junction bases outside the gene matches: 4. This CDR3 spans 16 amino acids. The CDR3 sequence: CASSYPSGGATYEQYF. In nucleotides, the CDR3 is TGTGCCAGCAGTTACCCTAGCGGGGGGGCCACCTACGAGCAGTACTTC.

The table lists this clonotype with a few counts. This chain connects TRBV3-1 to TRBJ1-1, with D tentatively TRBD1 (5 bases). Trimming removed 7 bases from V and 1 base from J, with 13 bases in between. CDR1 and CDR2 from the germline V gene are LGHDT and YNNKEL (reference sequence). This CDR3 has 14 amino acids. The CDR3 DNA reads TGTGCCAGCACCACAAAGAGGGGGAACACTGAAGCTTTCTTT. Protein: CASTTKRGNTEAFF.

This clonotype came up a few times. The rearrangement joins TRBV12-3 or TRBV12-4 to TRBJ1-6; possible D gene TRBD1, 5 bases. CDR3 size: 16 residues. The ends were cut back, 5 bases at V and 6 bases at J, with 17 bases in the middle. CDR3 bases: TGTGCCAGCAGTCCTCAGGGAGAGAGGGTTAATTCACCCCTCCACTTT. It specifies CASSPQGERVNSPLHF.

The sample holds many counts of this clonotype. The chain joins TRBV20-1 to TRBJ1-2; TRBD1 matches 7 bases. J was trimmed by 3 bases and V by 6 bases; bases with no gene match: 7. Germline-derived CDR1 and CDR2 are DFQATT and SNEGSKA (reference sequence). The CDR3 consists of 13 residues. DNA for the CDR3: TGCAGTGCCCCAGGGGGAGAGGACTATGGCTACACCTTC. Translated: CSAPGGEDYGYTF.

The chain is built from TRBV4-1 and TRBJ2-2; 7 bases map to TRBD1. Germline assignment: CDR1 MGHRA and CDR2 YSYEKL. CDR3 size: 16 residues. V shed 3 bases and J 4 bases; nucleotides not matched to a gene: 8. Here the CDR3 DNA reads TGCGCCAGCAGCCATGTGACAGGGCTGGGCACCGGGGAGCTGTTTTTT. This sequence encodes CASSHVTGLGTGELFF.

J is TRBJ1-4 and V is TRBV7-9; possible D gene TRBD1, 6 bases. Germline assignment: CDR1 SEHNR and CDR2 FQNEAQ (reference sequence). V lost 5 bases, J lost 4 bases, and 17 bases lay in between. The CDR3 has 16 amino acids. The CDR3 DNA is TGTGCCAGCAGCGTACAGGGAGAGGGCTTTAATGAAAAACTGTTTTTT. It codes for CASSVQGEGFNEKLFF.

The gene calls are TRBV5-1 and TRBJ2-7; weak D call: TRBD1 (6 bases). CDR1 is SGHRS and CDR2 is YFSETQ in the germline V gene. The CDR3 sequence is 12 residues long. The CDR3 DNA follows: TGCTCGAGCCGGGACAACTCCTACGAGCAGTACTTC. This gives the protein CSSRDNSYEQYF.

This clonotype was observed a few times. This sequence joins TRBV7-2 and TRBJ2-2; D remains unclear. Between the trimmed V and J ends, which lost 1 base and 3 bases, there was a span of 15 bases. The CDR3 sequence is 17 residues long. Germline assignment: CDR1 SGHTA and CDR2 FQGNSA. Written as DNA, the CDR3 is TGTGCCAGCAGCTTAGGACCCGGCAGTGGGTACACCGGGGAGCTGTTTTTT. It encodes CASSLGPGSGYTGELFF.

This clonotype showed up just a few times. The CDR3: CASSSKRTGATNEKLFF. DNA for the CDR3: TGTGCCAGCAGTTCTAAACGGACAGGTGCAACTAATGAAAAACTGTTTTTT. The chain links TRBV7-9 to TRBJ1-4; TRBD1 matches 7 bases. Germline CDR1 is SEHNR and CDR2 is FQNEAQ (reference sequence). The ends lost 6 bases at V and 0 bases at J; junction bases unmatched: 10. CDR3 length equals 17 residues.

This clonotype appeared many times. The chain carries TRBV12-3 or TRBV12-4 and TRBJ2-4, with D perhaps given as TRBD1 or TRBD2 (5 bases each). This CDR3 region has 15 residues. V was clipped by 5 bases and J by 10 bases, with 21 bases between them. For the CDR3, the DNA is TGTGCCAGCAGTCCCAACCGGGACCAAATTCGGATTCAGTACTTC. Translating it yields CASSPNRDQIRIQYF.

This chain links TRBV15 with TRBJ1-1; D gene uncertain. Germline V CDR1 and CDR2: LNHNV, YYDKDF (reference sequence). This CDR3 has 16 residues. Trimming shortened V by 5 bases and J by 5 bases, and 21 bases separated the two germline ends. CDR3 sequence: CATSLGEHGTATEAFF. The CDR3, as DNA: TGTGCCACCAGCCTCGGGGAACACGGCACGGCAACTGAAGCTTTCTTT.

This clonotype was observed a handful of times. The CDR3 region has the DNA TGCAGCGTTGGAGGACAGGGCTACTATGGCTACACCTTC. This sequence encodes CSVGGQGYYGYTF. The chain employs TRBV29-1 and TRBJ1-2, with 8 bases fitting TRBD1. This CDR3 spans 13 amino acids. CDR1 and CDR2 (germline): SQVTM, ANQGSEA. V lost 4 bases to trimming and J lost 3 bases; unmatched junction nucleotides: 4. Using reference TRBV29-1 and TRBJ1-2 for the parts outside the CDR3, the full variable domain is SAVISQKPSRDICQRGTSLTIQCQVDSQVTMMFWYRQQPGQSLTLIATANQGSEATYESGFVIDKFPISRPNLTFSTLTVSNMSPEDSSIYLCSVGGQGYYGYTFGSGTRLTVV.

This clonotype was picked up a small number of times. The chain employs TRBV20-1 and TRBJ2-7, with D possibly matching TRBD2 (5 bases). CDR3 size: 16 residues. Germline loops: CDR1 DFQATT, CDR2 SNEGSKA (reference sequence). V gave up 2 bases and J gave up 0 bases, with 17 bases separating them. CDR3 sequence: CSARSDLRASSYEQYF. In DNA, the CDR3 is TGCAGTGCTAGAAGTGACCTGCGGGCTAGCTCCTACGAGCAGTACTTC.

The V and J genes are TRBV12-3 or TRBV12-4 and TRBJ1-2; weak D call: TRBD1 (6 bases). V shed 5 bases and J shed 4 bases, with 17 bases lying between them. The CDR3 loop spans 15 amino acids. CDR3 nucleotide sequence: TGTGCCAGCAGTCCGGGAGAGGGGGGAAGCTATGGCTACACCTTC. Translating gives CASSPGEGGSYGYTF.